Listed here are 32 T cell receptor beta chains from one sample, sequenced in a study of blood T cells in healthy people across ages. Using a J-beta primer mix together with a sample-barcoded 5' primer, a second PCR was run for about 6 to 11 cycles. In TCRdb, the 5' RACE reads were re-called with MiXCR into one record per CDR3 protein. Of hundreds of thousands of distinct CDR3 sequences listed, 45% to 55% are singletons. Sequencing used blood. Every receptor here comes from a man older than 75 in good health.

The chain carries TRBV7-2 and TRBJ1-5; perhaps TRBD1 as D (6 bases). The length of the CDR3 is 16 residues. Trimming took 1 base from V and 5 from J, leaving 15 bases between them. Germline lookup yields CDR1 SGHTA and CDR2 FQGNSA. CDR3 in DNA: TGTGCCAGCAGCTTAGGGGGCGGACAGACCTATCAGCCCCAGCATTTT. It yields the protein CASSLGGGQTYQPQHF.

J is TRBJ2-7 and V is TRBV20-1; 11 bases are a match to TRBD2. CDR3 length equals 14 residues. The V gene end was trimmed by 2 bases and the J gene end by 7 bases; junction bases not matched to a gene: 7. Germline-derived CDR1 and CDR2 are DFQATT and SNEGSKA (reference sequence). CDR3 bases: TGCAGTGCTAGACTAGCGGGGGGCTACAATGAGCAGTACTTC. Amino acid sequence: CSARLAGGYNEQYF.

The CDR3 DNA reads as TGTGCCAGCAGCGCTGTCGGGGGAGGCACAGATACGCAGTATTTT. It encodes CASSAVGGGTDTQYF. The chain carries TRBV7-9 and TRBJ2-3, with D tentatively TRBD2 (6 bases). The CDR3 is 15 amino acids. With 5 bases removed from V and 1 base from J, the gap between germline ends came to 13 bases. Germline V lookup: CDR1 SEHNR, CDR2 FQNEAQ (reference sequence).

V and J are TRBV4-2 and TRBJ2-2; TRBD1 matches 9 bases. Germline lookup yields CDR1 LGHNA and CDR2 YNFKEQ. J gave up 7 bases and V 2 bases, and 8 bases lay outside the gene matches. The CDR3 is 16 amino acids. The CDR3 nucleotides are TGTGCCAGCAGCCAACAGGTGGACAGGGGCCACGGGGAGCTGTTTTTT. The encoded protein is CASSQQVDRGHGELFF.

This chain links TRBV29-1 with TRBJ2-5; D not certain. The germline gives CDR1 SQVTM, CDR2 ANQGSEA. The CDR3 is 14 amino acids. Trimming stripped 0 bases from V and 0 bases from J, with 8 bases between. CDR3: CSVEDGNYQETQYF. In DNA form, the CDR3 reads TGCAGCGTTGAAGATGGTAACTACCAAGAGACCCAGTACTTC.

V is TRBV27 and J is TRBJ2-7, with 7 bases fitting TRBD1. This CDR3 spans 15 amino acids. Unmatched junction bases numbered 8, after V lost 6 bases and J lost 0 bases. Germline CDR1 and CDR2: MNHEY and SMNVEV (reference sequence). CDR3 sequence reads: CASRRQGRDSYEQYF. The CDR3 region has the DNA TGTGCCAGCAGAAGACAGGGTCGGGACTCCTACGAGCAGTACTTC.

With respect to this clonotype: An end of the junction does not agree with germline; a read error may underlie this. The CDR3 nucleotides read TGTGCCAGCAGCCAAAGGGGGGGACAGGCTTACAGTGAGCAGTTCTTC. Amino acid sequence: CASSQRGGQAYSEQFF. The chain carries TRBV3-1 and TRBJ2-1; TRBD1 might be the D (8 bases). Germline values: CDR1 LGHDT, CDR2 YNNKEL (reference sequence). This CDR3 is built from 16 residues.

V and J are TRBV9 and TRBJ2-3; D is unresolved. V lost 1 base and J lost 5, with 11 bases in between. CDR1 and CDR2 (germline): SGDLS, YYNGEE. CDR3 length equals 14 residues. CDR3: CASSVNELLDTQYF. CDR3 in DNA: TGTGCCAGCAGCGTAAACGAGCTTCTAGATACGCAGTATTTT.

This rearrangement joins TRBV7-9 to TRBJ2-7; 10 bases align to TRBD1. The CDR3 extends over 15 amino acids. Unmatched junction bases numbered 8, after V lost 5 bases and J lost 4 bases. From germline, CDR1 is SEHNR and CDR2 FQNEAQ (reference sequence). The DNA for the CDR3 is TGTGCCAGCAGCGATCCGGGACAGGGGCGTTACGAGCAGTACTTC. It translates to CASSDPGQGRYEQYF.

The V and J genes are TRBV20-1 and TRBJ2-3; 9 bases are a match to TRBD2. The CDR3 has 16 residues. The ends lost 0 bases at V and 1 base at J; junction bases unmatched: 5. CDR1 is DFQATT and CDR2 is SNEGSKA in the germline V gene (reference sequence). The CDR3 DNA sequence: TGCAGTGCTAGAGATCGGCTAGCGGGGCGCACAGATACGCAGTATTTT. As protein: CSARDRLAGRTDTQYF.

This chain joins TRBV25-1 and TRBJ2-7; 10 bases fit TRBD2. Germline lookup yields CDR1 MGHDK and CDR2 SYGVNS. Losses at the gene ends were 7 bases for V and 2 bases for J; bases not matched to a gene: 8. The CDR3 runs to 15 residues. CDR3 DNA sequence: TGTGCCAGCACCAGAGCGGGAGGGCCCACCTACGAGCAGTACTTC. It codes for CASTRAGGPTYEQYF.

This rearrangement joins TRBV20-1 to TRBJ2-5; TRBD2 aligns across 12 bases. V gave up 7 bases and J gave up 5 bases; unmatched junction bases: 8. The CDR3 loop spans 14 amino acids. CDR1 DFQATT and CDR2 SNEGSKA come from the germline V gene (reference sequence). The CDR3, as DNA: TGCAGTGTCACGACTAGCGGGAGATGGGAGACCCAGTACTTC. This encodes CSVTTSGRWETQYF.

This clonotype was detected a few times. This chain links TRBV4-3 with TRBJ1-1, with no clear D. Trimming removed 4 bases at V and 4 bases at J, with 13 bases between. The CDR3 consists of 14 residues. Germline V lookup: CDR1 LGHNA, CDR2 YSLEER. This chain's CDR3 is CASSRDSQATEAFF. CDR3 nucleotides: TGCGCCAGCAGCCGCGACTCTCAGGCCACTGAAGCTTTCTTT.

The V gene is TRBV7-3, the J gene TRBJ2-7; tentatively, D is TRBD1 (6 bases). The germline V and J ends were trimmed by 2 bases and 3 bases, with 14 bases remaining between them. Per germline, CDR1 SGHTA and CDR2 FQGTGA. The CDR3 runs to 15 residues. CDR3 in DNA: TGTGCCAGCAGCTTAGGGCAGGGGCCGGTCTACGAGCAGTACTTC. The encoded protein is CASSLGQGPVYEQYF.

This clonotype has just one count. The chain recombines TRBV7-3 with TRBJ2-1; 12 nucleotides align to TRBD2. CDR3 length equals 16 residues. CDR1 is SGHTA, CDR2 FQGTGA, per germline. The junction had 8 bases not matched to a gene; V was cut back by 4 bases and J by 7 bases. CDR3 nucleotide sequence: TGTGCCAGCAGCTCATCTAGCGGGGGGGCGGGGAATGAGCAGTTCTTC. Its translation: CASSSSSGGAGNEQFF.

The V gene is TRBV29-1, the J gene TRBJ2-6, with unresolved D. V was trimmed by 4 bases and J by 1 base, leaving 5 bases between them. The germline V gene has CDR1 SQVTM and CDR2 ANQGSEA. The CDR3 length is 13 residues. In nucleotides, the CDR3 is TGCAGCGTTGCTGAATCTGGGGCCAACGTCCTGACTTTC. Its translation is CSVAESGANVLTF.

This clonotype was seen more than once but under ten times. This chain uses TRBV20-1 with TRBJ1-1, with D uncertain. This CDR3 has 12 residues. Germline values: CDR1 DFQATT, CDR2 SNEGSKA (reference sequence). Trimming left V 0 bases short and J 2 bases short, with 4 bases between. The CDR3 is CSAREVNTEAFF. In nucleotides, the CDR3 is TGCAGTGCTAGAGAGGTAAACACTGAAGCTTTCTTT.

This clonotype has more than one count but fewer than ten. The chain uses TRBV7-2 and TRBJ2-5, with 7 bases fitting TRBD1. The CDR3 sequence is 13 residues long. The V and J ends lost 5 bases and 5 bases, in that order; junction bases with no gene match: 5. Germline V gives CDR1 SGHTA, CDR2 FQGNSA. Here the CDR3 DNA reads TGTGCCAGCAGCGTAGACAGGGTTGAGACCCAGTACTTC. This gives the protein CASSVDRVETQYF.

CDR3 sequence (DNA): TGTGCCAGCAGCCAAGCCTCCCGCGCCGGAATAGATACGCAGTATTTT. This translates into CASSQASRAGIDTQYF. The rearrangement joins TRBV4-2 to TRBJ2-3; no clear D. The V end was cut by 1 base, the J end by 5 bases, with 16 bases between. Germline CDR1 reads LGHNA; CDR2 reads YNFKEQ. The CDR3 totals 16 residues.

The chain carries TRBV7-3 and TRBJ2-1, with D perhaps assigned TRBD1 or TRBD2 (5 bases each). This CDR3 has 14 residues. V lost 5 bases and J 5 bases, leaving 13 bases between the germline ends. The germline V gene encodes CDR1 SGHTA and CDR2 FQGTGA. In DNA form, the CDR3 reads TGTGCCAGCAGCACCGGGGCGCTTGACAATGAGCAGTTCTTC. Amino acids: CASSTGALDNEQFF.

As DNA, the CDR3 is TGCGCCAGTCGGCGGGGAGAGACTGAAGCTTTCTTT. Encoded protein: CASRRGETEAFF. The chain is built from TRBV5-1 and TRBJ1-1; the D is unclear. CDR3 length: 12 residues. Germline-derived CDR1 and CDR2 are SGHRS and YFSETQ. The V end lost 8 bases, the J end lost 5 bases, and 13 bases lay between the germline ends.

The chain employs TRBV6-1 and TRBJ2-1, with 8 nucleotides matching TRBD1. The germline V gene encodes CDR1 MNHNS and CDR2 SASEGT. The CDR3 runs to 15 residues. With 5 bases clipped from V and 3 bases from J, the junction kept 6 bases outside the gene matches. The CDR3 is CASSIRTGYYNEQFF. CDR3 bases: TGTGCCAGCAGTATTCGGACAGGGTACTACAATGAGCAGTTCTTC.

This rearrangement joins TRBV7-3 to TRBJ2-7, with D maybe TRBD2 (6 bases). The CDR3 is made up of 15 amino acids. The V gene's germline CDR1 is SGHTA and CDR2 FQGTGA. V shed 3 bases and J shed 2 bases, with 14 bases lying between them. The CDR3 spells CASSFRGGDAYEQYF. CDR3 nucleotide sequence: TGTGCCAGCAGCTTTCGGGGCGGGGACGCCTACGAGCAGTACTTC.

The CDR3 loop is CASSSPGQGSKQYF. CDR3 bases: TGTGCCAGCAGTTCCCCGGGACAGGGGAGTAAGCAGTACTTC. V is TRBV28 and J is TRBJ2-4, with 10 nucleotides matching TRBD1. V shed 4 bases, J shed 13 bases, and the junction held 10 bases outside the gene matches. Germline lookup yields CDR1 MDHEN and CDR2 SYDVKM. The CDR3 runs to 14 residues.

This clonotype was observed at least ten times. CDR3 nucleotides: TGTGCCAGCAGTTACTCGAATTCGGGAGCGGGATCACCAGATACGCAGTATTTT. It translates to CASSYSNSGAGSPDTQYF. The chain combines TRBV6-5 with TRBJ2-3, with TRBD2 matching over 7 bases. Looked up from germline, CDR1 is MNHEY and CDR2 is SVGAGI. This CDR3 spans 18 amino acids. V gave up 0 bases and J gave up 4 bases; unmatched junction bases: 13.

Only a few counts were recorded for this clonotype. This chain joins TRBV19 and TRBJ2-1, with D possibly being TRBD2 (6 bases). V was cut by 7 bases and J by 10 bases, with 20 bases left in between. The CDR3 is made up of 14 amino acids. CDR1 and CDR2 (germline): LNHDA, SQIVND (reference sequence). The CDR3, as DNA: TGTGCCAGTACCTCGGGACTTACCCGAAAGGAGCAGTTCTTC. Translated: CASTSGLTRKEQFF. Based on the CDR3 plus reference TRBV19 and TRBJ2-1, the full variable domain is DGGITQSPKYLFRKEGQNVTLSCEQNLNHDAMYWYRQDPGQGLRLIYYSQIVNDFQKGDIAEGYSVSREKKESFPLTVTSAQKNPTAFYLCASTSGLTRKEQFFGPGTRLTVL.

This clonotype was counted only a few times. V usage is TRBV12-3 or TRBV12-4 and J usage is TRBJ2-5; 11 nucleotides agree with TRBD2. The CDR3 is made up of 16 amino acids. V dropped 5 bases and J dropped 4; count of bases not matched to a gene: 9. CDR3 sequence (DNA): TGTGCCAGCAGTCCATCACTAGCGGGAGTTTCAGAGACCCAGTACTTC. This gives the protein CASSPSLAGVSETQYF.

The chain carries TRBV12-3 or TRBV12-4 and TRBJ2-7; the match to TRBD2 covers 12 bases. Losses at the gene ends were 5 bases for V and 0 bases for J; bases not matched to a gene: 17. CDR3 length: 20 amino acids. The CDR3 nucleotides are TGTGCCAGCAGTCTGCGGACTAGCGGGACCACAAACTCGCTCTCCTACGAGCAGTACTTC. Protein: CASSLRTSGTTNSLSYEQYF.

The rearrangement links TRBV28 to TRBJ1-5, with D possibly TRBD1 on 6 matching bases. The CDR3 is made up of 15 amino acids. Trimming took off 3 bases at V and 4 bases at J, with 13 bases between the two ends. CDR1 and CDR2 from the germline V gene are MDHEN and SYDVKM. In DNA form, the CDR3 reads TGTGCCAGCAGTTTTACTGCGGGGGCTAATCAGCCCCAGCATTTT. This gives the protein CASSFTAGANQPQHF.

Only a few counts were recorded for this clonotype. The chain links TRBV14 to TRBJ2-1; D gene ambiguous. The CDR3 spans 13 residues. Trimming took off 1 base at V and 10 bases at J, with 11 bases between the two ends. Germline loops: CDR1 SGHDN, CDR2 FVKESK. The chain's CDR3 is CASSQAGLREQFF. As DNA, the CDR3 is TGTGCCAGCAGCCAAGCGGGTCTTAGGGAGCAGTTCTTC.

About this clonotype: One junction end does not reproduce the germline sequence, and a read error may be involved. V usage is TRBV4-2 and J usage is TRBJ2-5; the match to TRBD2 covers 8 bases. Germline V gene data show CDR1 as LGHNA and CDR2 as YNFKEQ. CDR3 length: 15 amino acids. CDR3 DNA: TGTGCCAGCAGTCAAGATCGAACTAGCGGACAAGCCCAGTACTTC. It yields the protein CASSQDRTSGQAQYF.

CDR3 bases: TGCAGTGCCCCGCCGGGGGGGTCCTTCTCCTACAATGAGCAGTTCTTC. Its translation is CSAPPGGSFSYNEQFF. This chain joins TRBV20-1 and TRBJ2-1; 8 bases agree with TRBD2. The CDR3 totals 16 residues. Germline V gene data show CDR1 as DFQATT and CDR2 as SNEGSKA (reference sequence). Trimming cost V 6 bases and J 0 bases; bases outside gene matches: 10.